Following are 29 T cell receptor beta chains from one sample sequenced in a study of T cell responses to AZD1222 COVID-19 vaccine. Sequencing was performed with immunoSEQ multiplex PCR; in TCRdb, only in-frame clones are kept and a portion is missing. The sample yields approximately 82,000 clones, approximately 91% seen once. Sample: peripheral blood, taken on day 0 of AZD1222 vaccination. The receptors stem from an adult in good health.

The chain couples TRBV6-6 to TRBJ2-1; D may be TRBD2 (6 bases). The CDR3 has 13 amino acids. Germline V gene lookup returns CDR1 MNHNY and CDR2 SVGAGI (reference sequence). With 2 bases removed from V and 10 bases from J, the gap between germline ends came to 12 bases. In DNA, the CDR3 is TGTGCCAGCAGTTACACACTAGCAGGGGAGCAGTTCTTC. Protein: CASSYTLAGEQFF.

This clone was detected only once. J is TRBJ1-2 and V is TRBV6-5; D is perhaps TRBD1 (6 bases). The CDR3 has 15 amino acids. V lost 6 bases to trimming and J lost 4 bases, with 18 bases between them. CDR1 is MNHEY and CDR2 is SVGAGI in the germline V gene. CDR3 bases: TGTGCCAGCAGCCACCCCCGTGGGGGCGTCTATGGCTACACCTTC. It codes for CASSHPRGGVYGYTF.

V is TRBV15 and J is TRBJ2-3; the D call may be TRBD1 or TRBD2 (5 bases each). The CDR3 has 15 amino acids. CDR1 and CDR2 from the germline V gene are LNHNV and YYDKDF (reference sequence). V lost 5 bases, J lost 1 base, and 13 bases lay in between. CDR3 residues: CATSPSQGGTDTQYF. The CDR3 nucleotides read TGTGCCACCAGCCCCTCCCAGGGAGGCACAGATACGCAGTATTTT.

This chain connects TRBV4-1 to TRBJ1-4, with unresolved D. Trimming pared 1 base from V and 0 bases from J, leaving 9 bases between. The CDR3 extends over 16 amino acids. Germline lookup yields CDR1 MGHRA and CDR2 YSYEKL. CDR3 nucleotide sequence: TGCGCCAGCAGCCAAGTCCCGTGGCCAACTAATGAAAAACTGTTTTTT. Amino acids: CASSQVPWPTNEKLFF.

The gene calls are TRBV19 and TRBJ1-1, with TRBD1 identical over 9 bases. J was trimmed by 8 bases and V by 7 bases; bases with no gene match: 8. This CDR3 has 13 amino acids. Per the germline V gene, CDR1 is LNHDA and CDR2 is SQIVND (reference sequence). CDR3 DNA sequence: TGTGCCAGTAATCGGTATGGACAGGGGGAAGCTTTCTTT. This codes for CASNRYGQGEAFF.

The chain uses TRBV24-1 and TRBJ2-7, with D possibly being TRBD1 (6 bases). Germline V gene sequence: CDR1 KGHDR, CDR2 SFDVKD. Trimming cost V 5 bases and J 1 base, with 11 bases left between them. The CDR3 covers 14 residues. CDR3 nucleotide sequence: TGTGCCACCAGTGCCCGGGACACATCCTACGAGCAGTACTTC. Amino acids: CATSARDTSYEQYF.

The J gene is TRBJ1-1, the V gene TRBV7-3; no definite D call. Germline V gene sequence: CDR1 SGHTA, CDR2 FQGTGA. This CDR3 has 14 residues. Trimming shortened V by 0 bases and J by 1 base, and 6 bases separated the two germline ends. The CDR3 DNA reads as TGTGCCAGCAGCTTAACGAAAGGGAACACTGAAGCTTTCTTT. This translates into CASSLTKGNTEAFF.

This chain uses TRBV14 with TRBJ2-5; 8 bases map to TRBD1. CDR3 length: 15 amino acids. Germline CDR1 and CDR2: SGHDN and FVKESK. With V trimmed by 3 bases and J by 2 bases, 5 bases remained unmatched. In nucleotides, the CDR3 is TGTGCCAGCAGCCAGTTGGACAGGGTACAAGAGACCCAGTACTTC. It translates to CASSQLDRVQETQYF. The full variable domain, completed using reference TRBV14 and TRBJ2-5, is EAGVTQFPSHSVIEKGQTVTLRCDPISGHDNLYWYRRVMGKEIKFLLHFVKESKQDESGMPNNRFLAERTGGTYSTLKVQPAELEDSGVYFCASSQLDRVQETQYFGPGTRLLVL.

J is TRBJ1-1 and V is TRBV14; D not certain. Trimming left V 0 bases short and J 8 bases short, with 13 bases between. The CDR3 has 14 residues. The germline gives CDR1 SGHDN, CDR2 FVKESK. The CDR3 DNA follows: TGTGCCAGCAGCCAAGAATTCCTAGCTAGCGAAGCTTTCTTT. As protein: CASSQEFLASEAFF. Combining the CDR3 with reference TRBV14 and TRBJ1-1 gives the whole variable domain EAGVTQFPSHSVIEKGQTVTLRCDPISGHDNLYWYRRVMGKEIKFLLHFVKESKQDESGMPNNRFLAERTGGTYSTLKVQPAELEDSGVYFCASSQEFLASEAFFGQGTRLTVV.

V is TRBV5-1 and J is TRBJ1-1; D perhaps matches TRBD1 (5 bases). The CDR3 is 14 residues long. Between the trimmed V and J ends, which lost 4 bases and 1 base, there was a span of 11 bases. The germline V gene encodes CDR1 SGHRS and CDR2 YFSETQ. CDR3 in DNA: TGCGCCAGCAGCAGAGGGACCTGGAACACTGAAGCTTTCTTT. This codes for CASSRGTWNTEAFF.

This chain uses TRBV7-2 with TRBJ2-2, with D possibly TRBD2 on 6 matching bases. V dropped 3 bases and J dropped 1 base, with 12 bases sitting between them. The CDR3 covers 16 residues. The V gene's germline CDR1 is SGHTA and CDR2 FQGNSA. In DNA, the CDR3 is TGTGCCAGCAGCTTTACCCGGACTATGAACACCGGGGAGCTGTTTTTT. Translated: CASSFTRTMNTGELFF.

The chain employs TRBV18 and TRBJ2-1; D is unresolved. This CDR3 has 14 residues. V lost 2 bases to trimming and J lost 13 bases, with 18 bases between them. Germline CDR1 KGHSH, CDR2 LQKENI. CDR3 nucleotide sequence: TGTGCCAGCTCACCATCACTCGAGAGAGATCCCCAGTTCTTC. Protein sequence: CASSPSLERDPQFF. The full variable domain, in which reference TRBV18 and TRBJ2-1 provide the parts outside the CDR3, is NAGVMQNPRHLVRRRGQEARLRCSPMKGHSHVYWYRQLPEEGLKFMVYLQKENIIDESGMPKERFSAEFPKEGPSILRIQQVVRGDSAAYFCASSPSLERDPQFFGPGTRLTVL.

The chain carries TRBV28 and TRBJ1-6; TRBD1 agrees at 7 bases. CDR3 length: 14 residues. V trimming: 7 bases; J trimming: 4 bases; junction bases outside the gene matches: 4. Germline lookup yields CDR1 MDHEN and CDR2 SYDVKM. In nucleotides, the CDR3 is TGTGCCAGCAATCCGGGACAGTATAATTCACCCCTCCACTTT. This encodes CASNPGQYNSPLHF.

Of note for this clone: One end of the junction fails to match germline, which may point to a read error. The V call is TRBV3-1 (or the pseudogene TRBV3-2), the J call TRBJ2-1; TRBD2 matches 11 bases. Germline V CDR1 and CDR2: LGHDT, YNNKEL (reference sequence). The CDR3 has 16 amino acids. The chain's CDR3 is CASSQASTSGDEGGIF. The CDR3 DNA reads as TGTGCCAGCAGCCAAGCCTCGACTAGCGGGGACGAGGGGGGGATCTTC.

This chain links TRBV27 with TRBJ1-5; TRBD1 matches 10 bases. With 6 bases clipped from V and 7 bases from J, the junction kept 15 bases outside the gene matches. From germline, CDR1 is MNHEY and CDR2 SMNVEV (reference sequence). This CDR3 region has 17 residues. CDR3 region: CASSPQLPGQGMQPQHF. The CDR3 DNA follows: TGTGCCAGCAGCCCCCAATTGCCGGGACAGGGGATGCAGCCCCAGCATTTT.

The gene calls are TRBV9 and TRBJ1-5; no clear D gene. CDR1 and CDR2 (germline): SGDLS, YYNGEE. V lost 4 bases and J lost 7, with 12 bases in between. CDR3 length: 13 residues. CDR3 sequence (DNA): TGTGCCAGCAGCTCCAATCCAGGCCAGCCCCAGCATTTT. Residues: CASSSNPGQPQHF.

This chain joins TRBV7-2 and TRBJ2-1; D tentatively fits TRBD1 or TRBD2 (5 bases each). V was trimmed by 3 bases and J by 8 bases, leaving 20 bases between them. The CDR3 has 16 residues. Germline CDR1 reads SGHTA; CDR2 reads FQGNSA. The CDR3 DNA is TGTGCCAGCAGCTTGTGGTCAGGGACCCTTAGGGATGAGCAGTTCTTC. Amino acids: CASSLWSGTLRDEQFF. The variable domain in full, completed from reference TRBV7-2 and TRBJ2-1, reads GAGVSQSPSNKVTEKGKDVELRCDPISGHTALYWYRQSLGQGLEFLIYFQGNSAPDKSGLPSDRFSAERTGGSVSTLTIQRTQQEDSAVYLCASSLWSGTLRDEQFFGPGTRLTVL.

The chain uses TRBV7-3 and TRBJ1-1; possibly TRBD1 for D (6 bases). V was cut by 0 bases and J by 2 bases, with 10 bases left in between. Germline values: CDR1 SGHTA, CDR2 FQGTGA. The CDR3 is 15 residues long. CDR3 bases: TGTGCCAGCAGCTTAACACCGGACAGCAACACTGAAGCTTTCTTT. It translates to CASSLTPDSNTEAFF.

The chain joins TRBV19 to TRBJ2-6; no definite D call. The V gene lost 4 bases and the J gene lost 0 bases, with 7 bases spanning the gap. The CDR3 length is 15 residues. Germline V gene lookup returns CDR1 LNHDA and CDR2 SQIVND (reference sequence). In nucleotides, the CDR3 is TGTGCCAGTAGTACCGCAGGCTCTGGGGCCAACGTCCTGACTTTC. Protein: CASSTAGSGANVLTF.

V gene TRBV12-3 or TRBV12-4 combines with J gene TRBJ2-4, with no clear D. Trimming left V 3 bases short and J 0 bases short, with 3 bases between. CDR3 length equals 13 residues. CDR3 loop: CASSFLAKNIQYF. CDR3 DNA: TGTGCCAGCAGTTTTTTAGCCAAAAACATTCAGTACTTC.

The V call is TRBV6-5, the J call TRBJ1-1; unclear D gene. The CDR3 has 11 residues. V dropped 5 bases and J dropped 9 bases, with 10 bases sitting between them. Germline values: CDR1 MNHEY, CDR2 SVGAGI. CDR3 loop: CASSQNGQAFF. The CDR3 DNA reads TGTGCCAGCAGTCAAAACGGTCAAGCTTTCTTT.

This CDR3 reads CASSPQTAGGAETQYF. CDR3 nucleotide sequence: TGCGCCAGCAGCCCCCAGACGGCGGGGGGAGCAGAGACCCAGTACTTC. The rearrangement uses TRBV4-3 and TRBJ2-5; 8 nucleotides align to TRBD2. The germline gives CDR1 LGHNA, CDR2 YSLEER. V trimming: 4 bases; J trimming: 4 bases; junction bases outside the gene matches: 11. CDR3 size: 16 residues.

The chain uses TRBV28 and TRBJ1-4; D gene unclear. The V gene lost 11 bases and the J gene lost 8 bases, with 18 bases spanning the gap. Germline-derived CDR1 and CDR2 are MDHEN and SYDVKM. This CDR3 is 13 amino acids long. DNA of the CDR3: TGTGCCGCTCTCCCTAGGGTCGGGGAAAAACTGTTTTTT. Translated: CAALPRVGEKLFF.

V and J are TRBV19 and TRBJ2-1; 11 bases line up with TRBD2. The V segment lost 1 base and the J segment 3 bases; nucleotides outside the gene matches: 11. Germline values: CDR1 LNHDA, CDR2 SQIVND (reference sequence). CDR3 length: 19 amino acids. The CDR3: CASSIAGLAGGTVYNEQFF. The CDR3 coding sequence is TGTGCCAGTAGTATAGCAGGCCTAGCGGGGGGTACGGTCTACAATGAGCAGTTCTTC.

J is TRBJ1-1 and V is TRBV12-5, with a weak D call TRBD1 (5 bases). The CDR3 loop spans 17 amino acids. Germline-derived CDR1 and CDR2 are LGHNT and FRNRAP. Trimming removed 7 bases at V and 5 bases at J, with 26 bases between. CDR3 residues: CASAKPSLRDRETEAFF. The CDR3 coding sequence is TGTGCTAGTGCCAAACCGTCTTTGCGGGACCGAGAAACTGAAGCTTTCTTT.

The chain has TRBV6-1 and TRBJ2-7; 10 bases are a match to TRBD2. After removal of 0 bases from V and 2 bases from J, the junction contained 1 base not matched to a gene. There are 15 residues in the CDR3. Germline assignment: CDR1 MNHNS and CDR2 SASEGT. For the CDR3, the DNA is TGTGCCAGCAGTGAAGCAGCGGGGGGGCCCTACGAGCAGTACTTC. This codes for CASSEAAGGPYEQYF.

The gene calls are TRBV29-1 and TRBJ1-4; TRBD1 might be the D (5 bases). Trimming pared 6 bases from V and 5 bases from J, leaving 13 bases between. The CDR3 loop spans 13 amino acids. CDR1 and CDR2 from the germline V gene are SQVTM and ANQGSEA. CDR3: CSVNRGSNEKLFF. CDR3 nucleotide sequence: TGCAGCGTCAACCGGGGCTCGAATGAAAAACTGTTTTTT.

The chain uses TRBV28 and TRBJ1-3; D gene unclear. V shed 6 bases and J shed 0 bases, with 15 bases lying between them. This CDR3 comprises 16 residues. CDR1 and CDR2 from the germline V gene are MDHEN and SYDVKM. CDR3 nucleotides: TGTGCCAGCAGCTCCCCCGCCAGCAGCTCTGGAAACACCATATATTTT. Its protein product is CASSSPASSSGNTIYF.

The chain employs TRBV13 and TRBJ2-1; D may match TRBD1 or TRBD2 (6 bases each). This CDR3 region has 13 residues. V lost 5 bases to trimming and J lost 7 bases, with 12 bases between them. The germline CDR1 and CDR2 sequences are PRHDT and FYEKMQ (reference sequence). CDR3 sequence reads: CASSLPGANEQFF. CDR3 DNA sequence: TGTGCCAGCAGCCTCCCGGGGGCTAATGAGCAGTTCTTC.